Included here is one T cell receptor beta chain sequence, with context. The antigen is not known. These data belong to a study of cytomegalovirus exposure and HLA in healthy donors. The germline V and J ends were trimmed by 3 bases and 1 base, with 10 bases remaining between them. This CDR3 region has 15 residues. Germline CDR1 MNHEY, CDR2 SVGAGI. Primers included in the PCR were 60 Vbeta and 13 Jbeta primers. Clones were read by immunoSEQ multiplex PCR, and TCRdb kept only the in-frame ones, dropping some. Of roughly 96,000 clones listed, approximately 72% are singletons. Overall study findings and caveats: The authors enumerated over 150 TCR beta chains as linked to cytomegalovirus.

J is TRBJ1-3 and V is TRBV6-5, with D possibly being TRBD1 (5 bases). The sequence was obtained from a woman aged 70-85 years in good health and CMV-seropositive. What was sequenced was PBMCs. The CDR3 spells CASSYSPGSGNTIYF. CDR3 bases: TGTGCCAGCAGTTATTCACCAGGGTCTGGAAACACCATATATTTT.